Listed here are 11 T cell receptor beta chains from one sample, sequenced in a study of T cell responses to AZD1222 COVID-19 vaccine. Data came from immunoSEQ multiplex PCR; TCRdb stores just in-frame clones and leaves some out. The table has about 94,000 clones, approximately 81% seen once. The sample in question was peripheral blood, obtained 28 days after the second AZD1222 dose. The receptors come from an adult who received the AZD1222 COVID-19 vaccine.

This chain uses TRBV28 with TRBJ2-5, with TRBD2 matching 7 bases. Germline CDR1 reads MDHEN; CDR2 reads SYDVKM. This CDR3 region has 16 residues. V lost 4 bases to trimming and J lost 2 bases; unmatched junction nucleotides: 10. The CDR3 spells CASSSTTTSLQETQYF. CDR3 DNA: TGTGCCAGCAGTTCTACTACGACTAGCCTGCAAGAGACCCAGTACTTC.

The chain couples TRBV18 to TRBJ1-4; TRBD1 aligns across 8 bases. The CDR3 covers 14 residues. From germline, CDR1 is KGHSH and CDR2 LQKENI. The V gene end was trimmed by 4 bases and the J gene end by 5 bases; junction bases not matched to a gene: 3. CDR3 sequence (DNA): TGTGCCAGCTCACTCGGGACAGGAAATGAAAAACTGTTTTTT. Encoded protein: CASSLGTGNEKLFF.

The chain is built from TRBV11-2 and TRBJ1-1; D perhaps matches TRBD1 (5 bases). Germline values: CDR1 SGHAT, CDR2 FQNNGV. The CDR3 loop spans 14 amino acids. The V gene lost 2 bases and the J gene lost 4 bases, with 11 bases spanning the gap. The CDR3 spells CASSLQGRSTEAFF. CDR3 coding DNA: TGTGCCAGCAGCTTACAGGGTAGAAGCACTGAAGCTTTCTTT.

The rearrangement joins TRBV11-2 to TRBJ2-3, with TRBD2 matching over 7 bases. V lost 0 bases and J lost 3; bases outside the gene matches: 3. The CDR3 contains 15 residues. Germline values: CDR1 SGHAT, CDR2 FQNNGV. The CDR3 reads CASSLDKRGTDTQYF. Written as DNA, the CDR3 is TGTGCCAGCAGCTTAGATAAGCGGGGTACAGATACGCAGTATTTT.

V is TRBV7-8 and J is TRBJ2-3, with 7 bases identical to TRBD1. Trimming took 4 bases from V and 4 from J; bases not matched to a gene: 5. Per germline, CDR1 SGHVS and CDR2 FQNEAQ. This CDR3 spans 14 amino acids. CDR3 in amino acids: CASSSGTAADTQYF. The CDR3 coding sequence is TGTGCCAGCAGCTCAGGGACAGCGGCAGATACGCAGTATTTT.

J is TRBJ2-5 and V is TRBV5-1; D is possibly TRBD1 or TRBD2 (5 bases each). Germline loops: CDR1 SGHRS, CDR2 YFSETQ. The V end was cut by 2 bases, the J end by 1 base, with 12 bases between. The CDR3 spans 15 residues. This CDR3 reads CASSFYGDVQETQYF. The CDR3 bases are TGCGCCAGCAGCTTTTATGGGGACGTCCAAGAGACCCAGTACTTC.

This clone came up once. This rearrangement joins TRBV25-1 to TRBJ1-1; 9 nucleotides agree with TRBD1. The CDR3 contains 15 residues. V shed 6 bases, J shed 4 bases, and the junction held 9 bases outside the gene matches. Germline V gene lookup returns CDR1 MGHDK and CDR2 SYGVNS. CDR3 sequence: CASRGKQGAGTEAFF. The DNA for the CDR3 is TGTGCCAGCAGGGGGAAACAGGGGGCAGGCACTGAAGCTTTCTTT.

The table lists this clone with a few counts. The chain recombines TRBV7-9 with TRBJ2-1; 11 bases are a match to TRBD2. The CDR3 extends over 14 amino acids. V trimming: 6 bases; J trimming: 9 bases; junction bases outside the gene matches: 7. Germline V gene data show CDR1 as SEHNR and CDR2 as FQNEAQ (reference sequence). In DNA, the CDR3 is TGTGCCAGCAGGATAGCGGGAGGGCCAGGTGAGCAGTTCTTC. Residues: CASRIAGGPGEQFF.

This chain uses TRBV5-1 with TRBJ2-7, with 7 bases fitting TRBD2. Trimming at V came to 2 bases and at J to 6 bases, leaving 11 bases not matched to a gene. Per the germline V gene, CDR1 is SGHRS and CDR2 is YFSETQ. The CDR3 spans 15 residues. CDR3 sequence: CASSLAAGVVAEQYF. The DNA for the CDR3 is TGCGCCAGCAGCTTAGCGGCGGGGGTGGTGGCCGAGCAGTACTTC.

This clone was detected only a few times. This chain uses TRBV11-2 with TRBJ2-2; TRBD1 aligns across 7 bases. Germline trimming cut 3 bases from V and 7 bases from J; bases unmatched to any gene: 5. CDR3 length: 14 residues. Looked up from germline, CDR1 is SGHAT and CDR2 is FQNNGV. Written as DNA, the CDR3 is TGTGCCAGCAGCTTTAGGGGGCAGAGCGGGGAGCTGTTTTTT. This gives the protein CASSFRGQSGELFF. Drawing the rest from reference TRBV11-2 and TRBJ2-2, the complete variable domain is EAGVAQSPRYKIIEKRQSVAFWCNPISGHATLYWYQQILGQGPKLLIQFQNNGVVDDSQLPKDRFSAERLKGVDSTLKIQPAKLEDSAVYLCASSFRGQSGELFFGEGSRLTVL.

The J gene is TRBJ1-2, the V gene TRBV11-2; 9 positions agree with TRBD1. The trim removed 5 bases at V and 7 bases at J, leaving 8 bases unmatched. CDR1 and CDR2 (germline): SGHAT, FQNNGV. The CDR3 sequence is 14 residues long. The CDR3 nucleotides are TGTGCCAGCAGCCTACTAAGACAGGGGGTTGGCTACACCTTC. Translated: CASSLLRQGVGYTF.